This entry lists 27 T cell receptor beta chains sequenced from one sample in a study of graft-versus-host responses after intestinal transplantation (dated by TCRdb to about 2021). Library preparation used the immunoSEQ multiplex PCR assay. TCRdb carries this immuneACCESS record with in-frame sequences only. Its versions omit some clonotypes, under half of them owing to an unresolved V gene in the studies checked, with the rest unexplained. The sample records more than 95,000 clones, roughly 84% of which are singletons. The ten largest clones take up around 0.9% of the sample. The intended sense of this specimen's time point label: cells obtained before transplantation from donor or recipient. For these receptors, no antigen is known. The source material was unstimulated CD4+ T cells sorted from spleen or lymph node cells, sampled before intestinal transplant. The source of these receptors is a human donor who received an intestinal transplant.

The chain has TRBV5-4 and TRBJ2-7; D is ambiguous. CDR3 length: 15 amino acids. Trimming cost V 0 bases and J 0 bases, with 10 bases left between them. Germline V gene lookup returns CDR1 SGHNT and CDR2 YYREEE (reference sequence). DNA for the CDR3: TGTGCCAGCAGCTTGGGTGTGATCGCCTCCTACGAGCAGTACTTC. It translates to CASSLGVIASYEQYF.

The chain couples TRBV10-3 to TRBJ1-1, with D uncertain. The CDR3 consists of 14 residues. Germline V lookup: CDR1 ENHRY, CDR2 SYGVKD. V dropped 3 bases and J dropped 4 bases, with 12 bases sitting between them. CDR3 nucleotides: TGTGCCATCAGTGACCGGGAGGAGGTCACTGAAGCTTTCTTT. Its translation: CAISDREEVTEAFF.

This clone showed up just once. In DNA form, the CDR3 reads TGTGCCAGCAGCTTTACAGGGGGAACAGATACGCAGTATTTT. It specifies CASSFTGGTDTQYF. This sequence joins TRBV7-3 and TRBJ2-3; 8 nucleotides line up with TRBD1. The ends lost 3 bases at V and 3 bases at J; junction bases unmatched: 2. The CDR3 totals 14 residues. Germline CDR1 is SGHTA and CDR2 is FQGTGA.

In the case of this clone: At the DNA level, this CDR3 is encoded by other sequences in the same sample as well. For the CDR3, the DNA is TGTGCCAGCAGCTTAGGGGGGCTCACTTCACCCCTCCACTTT. It specifies CASSLGGLTSPLHF. The V call is TRBV7-9, the J call TRBJ1-6; D is possibly TRBD1 (6 bases). CDR1 SEHNR and CDR2 FQNEAQ come from the germline V gene (reference sequence). V gave up 1 base and J gave up 9 bases, with 10 bases separating them. This CDR3 has 14 amino acids.

The chain carries TRBV7-7 and TRBJ1-1, with a tentative D call TRBD1 (5 bases). V lost 7 bases to trimming and J lost 3 bases, with 24 bases between them. Germline V lookup: CDR1 SSHAT, CDR2 FNYEAQ (reference sequence). This CDR3 has 17 amino acids. Here the CDR3 reads CASIPIRGCRRDTEAFF. The CDR3 nucleotides read TGTGCCAGCATCCCCATACGGGGCTGCAGGCGGGACACTGAAGCTTTCTTT.

In its sample, this clone was seen once. This chain connects TRBV19 to TRBJ1-4, with D possibly TRBD1 on 5 matching bases. The CDR3 consists of 15 residues. Germline V gene data show CDR1 as LNHDA and CDR2 as SQIVND (reference sequence). V lost 2 bases and J 1 base, leaving 8 bases between the germline ends. The CDR3 spells CASSIRGGTNEKLFF. The CDR3 coding sequence is TGTGCCAGTAGTATAAGGGGCGGAACTAATGAAAAACTGTTTTTT.

The V and J genes are TRBV4-1 and TRBJ1-2; no firm D call. V gave up 0 bases and J gave up 4 bases, with 12 bases separating them. This CDR3 has 15 residues. Germline V gene data show CDR1 as MGHRA and CDR2 as YSYEKL. CDR3 in amino acids: CASSQDLSSIYGYTF. For the CDR3, the DNA is TGCGCCAGCAGCCAAGATCTGTCTTCAATCTATGGCTACACCTTC.

The V and J genes are TRBV7-9 and TRBJ1-5; TRBD1 might be the D (6 bases). Germline V gives CDR1 SEHNR, CDR2 FQNEAQ (reference sequence). CDR3 length: 16 amino acids. Trimming removed 5 bases at V and 6 bases at J, with 20 bases between. In DNA form, the CDR3 reads TGTGCCAGCAGCAGGGGATTACAGGGCTGGGCTCAGCCCCAGCATTTT. Translated: CASSRGLQGWAQPQHF.

The gene calls are TRBV12-5 and TRBJ2-5, with D tentatively TRBD2 (6 bases). The V end was cut by 3 bases, the J end by 7 bases, with 12 bases between. The CDR3 loop spans 13 amino acids. Germline CDR1 reads LGHNT; CDR2 reads FRNRAP. Written as DNA, the CDR3 is TGTGCTAGTGGTTTCCCCACCGGGGGGACCCAGTACTTC. As protein: CASGFPTGGTQYF. Using reference TRBV12-5 and TRBJ2-5 for the parts outside the CDR3, the full variable domain is DARVTQTPRHKVTEMGQEVTMRCQPILGHNTVFWYRQTMMQGLELLAYFRNRAPLDDSGMPKDRFSAEMPDATLATLKIQPSEPRDSAVYFCASGFPTGGTQYFGPGTRLLVL.

The chain links TRBV5-1 to TRBJ2-5; 12 nucleotides match TRBD1. The CDR3 is made up of 16 amino acids. From germline, CDR1 is SGHRS and CDR2 YFSETQ. After removal of 3 bases from V and 5 bases from J, the junction contained 8 bases not matched to a gene. The CDR3 nucleotides read TGCGCCAGCAGCTCCACCGGGACAGGGGGCGCCGAGACCCAGTACTTC. This gives the protein CASSSTGTGGAETQYF.

This clone was recorded only once. The V and J genes are TRBV9 and TRBJ2-3, with 9 bases aligning to TRBD2. V lost 0 bases to trimming and J lost 0 bases; unmatched junction nucleotides: 8. This CDR3 comprises 18 residues. Germline V gene data show CDR1 as SGDLS and CDR2 as YYNGEE. In DNA form, the CDR3 reads TGTGCCAGCAGCGTAGTAGGTAGCGGGGGACCTAGCACAGATACGCAGTATTTT. It codes for CASSVVGSGGPSTDTQYF.

The CDR3 region has the DNA TGTGCCAGCAGGAGGACGGTTTTCAATCAGCCCCAGCATTTT. This encodes CASRRTVFNQPQHF. V gene TRBV6-1 combines with J gene TRBJ1-5; D gene unclear. Germline V CDR1 and CDR2: MNHNS, SASEGT. The V end lost 6 bases, the J end lost 3 bases, and 12 bases lay between the germline ends. The CDR3 loop spans 14 amino acids.

The chain carries TRBV19 and TRBJ1-2; 7 nucleotides agree with TRBD1. V lost 7 bases and J lost 9; bases outside the gene matches: 14. Per the germline V gene, CDR1 is LNHDA and CDR2 is SQIVND (reference sequence). This CDR3 region has 14 residues. The CDR3 nucleotides read TGTGCCAGTACCGCCCCTTATATGACAGGGAGCTACACCTTC. Residues: CASTAPYMTGSYTF.

This chain joins TRBV29-1 and TRBJ1-2; TRBD1 matches at 7 bases. Per the germline V gene, CDR1 is SQVTM and CDR2 is ANQGSEA. CDR3 size: 12 residues. With 3 bases clipped from V and 6 bases from J, the junction kept 4 bases outside the gene matches. Here the CDR3 reads CSVERTGDGYTF. The CDR3 DNA sequence: TGCAGCGTTGAGAGGACAGGCGATGGCTACACCTTC.

The chain has TRBV6-1 and TRBJ2-7; a weak D match, TRBD2 (6 bases). This CDR3 contains 14 residues. V lost 6 bases, J lost 3 bases, and 15 bases lay in between. CDR1 is MNHNS, CDR2 SASEGT, per germline. The CDR3: CASSGTVVGYEQYF. The CDR3 DNA is TGTGCCAGCAGCGGGACTGTGGTGGGCTACGAGCAGTACTTC.

The J gene is TRBJ2-7, the V gene TRBV5-1; tentatively, D is TRBD1 (5 bases). CDR3 length: 14 amino acids. Germline CDR1 reads SGHRS; CDR2 reads YFSETQ. The germline V and J ends were trimmed by 4 bases and 1 base, with 12 bases remaining between them. The CDR3 sequence: CASSPTANSYEQYF. The CDR3, as DNA: TGCGCCAGCAGCCCGACAGCTAATTCCTACGAGCAGTACTTC.

This clone came up a few times. The chain is built from TRBV28 and TRBJ1-5, with D possibly matching TRBD1 (5 bases). The germline V gene has CDR1 MDHEN and CDR2 SYDVKM. CDR3 size: 13 residues. V was cut by 8 bases and J by 5 bases, with 13 bases left in between. The CDR3 loop reads CASEPGFDQPQHF. CDR3 bases: TGTGCCAGCGAGCCAGGGTTTGATCAGCCCCAGCATTTT.

V is TRBV18 and J is TRBJ1-1, with 12 bases that match TRBD1. The CDR3 totals 18 residues. CDR1 KGHSH and CDR2 LQKENI come from the germline V gene. V lost 0 bases and J lost 1; bases outside the gene matches: 6. DNA for the CDR3: TGTGCCAGCTCACCACCGATCCGGGGACAGGGGGCGAACACTGAAGCTTTCTTT. It specifies CASSPPIRGQGANTEAFF.

The chain couples TRBV7-2 to TRBJ2-1; maybe TRBD1 (6 bases). CDR3 length: 14 residues. The V gene lost 8 bases and the J gene lost 7 bases, with 18 bases spanning the gap. Germline CDR1 is SGHTA and CDR2 is FQGNSA. This CDR3 reads CASGQQGLGNEQFF. The CDR3 DNA is TGTGCCAGCGGACAACAGGGCCTAGGGAATGAGCAGTTCTTC.

The chain has TRBV19 and TRBJ1-1; TRBD1 might be the D (6 bases). Germline CDR1 is LNHDA and CDR2 is SQIVND (reference sequence). The CDR3 loop spans 15 amino acids. Trimming shortened V by 5 bases and J by 0 bases, and 13 bases separated the two germline ends. CDR3 nucleotides: TGTGCCAGTAGTCCACAGGGATTTGTGAACACTGAAGCTTTCTTT. It specifies CASSPQGFVNTEAFF.

V usage is TRBV5-1 and J usage is TRBJ2-3, with D hard to call. The CDR3 covers 16 residues. Germline assignment: CDR1 SGHRS and CDR2 YFSETQ. Trimming shortened V by 1 base and J by 5 bases, and 17 bases separated the two germline ends. The CDR3 region has the DNA TGCGCCAGCAGCTTGATTAGCTCCGAACGTGGAGATACGCAGTATTTT. Amino acid sequence: CASSLISSERGDTQYF.

This chain links TRBV12-5 with TRBJ2-7, with D possibly being TRBD1 (5 bases). CDR1 LGHNT and CDR2 FRNRAP come from the germline V gene. This CDR3 has 13 residues. Trimming took 7 bases from V and 3 from J, leaving 13 bases between them. The CDR3 DNA sequence: TGTGCTAGTGCCCAAGGACACCTCTACGAGCAGTACTTC. As protein: CASAQGHLYEQYF.

The J gene is TRBJ2-7, the V gene TRBV19, with D maybe TRBD2 (7 bases). CDR3 length: 16 residues. Trimming shortened V by 6 bases and J by 0 bases, and 18 bases separated the two germline ends. CDR1 and CDR2 (germline): LNHDA, SQIVND (reference sequence). This CDR3 reads CASRPLAGAPSYEQYF. For the CDR3, the DNA is TGTGCCAGTAGGCCCCTCGCGGGGGCCCCCTCCTACGAGCAGTACTTC.

The rearrangement uses TRBV6-1 and TRBJ2-7, with D tentatively TRBD1 (5 bases). The CDR3 runs to 13 residues. Germline values: CDR1 MNHNS, CDR2 SASEGT. V was trimmed by 7 bases and J by 0 bases, leaving 10 bases between them. This CDR3 reads CASTYRSSYEQYF. Here the CDR3 DNA reads TGTGCCAGCACCTACAGGAGCTCCTACGAGCAGTACTTC.

The chain recombines TRBV7-9 with TRBJ2-3; TRBD1 matches 9 bases. In germline, CDR1 is SEHNR, CDR2 FQNEAQ (reference sequence). V gave up 4 bases and J gave up 2 bases; unmatched junction bases: 1. The CDR3 spans 14 residues. The CDR3 sequence: CASSWDRATDTQYF. Here the CDR3 DNA reads TGTGCCAGCAGCTGGGACAGGGCCACAGATACGCAGTATTTT. The variable domain in full, with the rest retrieved from reference TRBV7-9 and TRBJ2-3, is DTGVSQNPRHKITKRGQNVTFRCDPISEHNRLYWYRQTLGQGPEFLTYFQNEAQLEKSRLLSDRFSAERPKGSFSTLEIQRTEQGDSAMYLCASSWDRATDTQYFGPGTRLTVL.

The chain joins TRBV6-1 to TRBJ2-1; perhaps TRBD1 as D (7 bases). In germline, CDR1 is MNHNS, CDR2 SASEGT. Trimming took 1 base from V and 8 from J, leaving 15 bases between them. CDR3 size: 15 residues. The CDR3 here is CASSEGQGGWDEQFF. The CDR3 nucleotides read TGTGCCAGCAGTGAAGGTCAGGGGGGTTGGGATGAGCAGTTCTTC.

This clone came up once. The chain couples TRBV14 to TRBJ2-1, with 7 bases fitting TRBD1. V lost 5 bases and J lost 6; bases outside the gene matches: 10. Looked up from germline, CDR1 is SGHDN and CDR2 is FVKESK. The CDR3 extends over 15 amino acids. In DNA, the CDR3 is TGTGCCAGCAGCTACCGACAGGGTAGTTCCAATGAGCAGTTCTTC. Its protein is CASSYRQGSSNEQFF.